This T cell receptor (beta chain) is drawn from a study of T cell repertoires in cytomegalovirus infection. Study in general: CMV infection and matching HLA type were both indicated by public TCR beta signatures. Broader study findings: Across the ex vivo response, the dominant clonotypes were HLA-C-restricted CMV-specific TCR beta clonotypes.

One entry per CDR3 protein, called by TCRdb with MiXCR from the reads. This sample has fewer than 200,000 distinct CDR3 sequences, with more than 9% found just once. A remark on this clonotype: Its antigen is not identified.

The junction had 8 bases not matched to a gene; V was cut back by 7 bases and J by 2 bases. The CDR3 totals 15 residues. From germline, CDR1 is LGHDT and CDR2 YNNKEL (reference sequence). Sequenced input: PBMCs. The sequence derives from a human donor in good health (CMV status not recorded). Some clones in this sample may be carry-over from other donors' samples. The chain couples TRBV3-1 to TRBJ2-5, with 9 bases that match TRBD1. CDR3 region: CASTKGDRAQETQYF. The CDR3 nucleotides are TGTGCCAGCACAAAGGGGGACAGGGCTCAAGAGACCCAGTACTTC.